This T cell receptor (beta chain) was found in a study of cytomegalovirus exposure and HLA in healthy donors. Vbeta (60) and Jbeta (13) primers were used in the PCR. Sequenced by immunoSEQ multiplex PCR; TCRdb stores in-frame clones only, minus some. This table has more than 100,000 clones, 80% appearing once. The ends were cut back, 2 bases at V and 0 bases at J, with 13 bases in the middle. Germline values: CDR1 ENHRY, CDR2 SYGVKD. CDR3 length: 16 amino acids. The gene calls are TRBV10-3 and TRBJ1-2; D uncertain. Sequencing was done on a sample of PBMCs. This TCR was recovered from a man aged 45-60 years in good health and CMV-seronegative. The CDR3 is CAISERDQLTNYGYTF. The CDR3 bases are TGTGCCATCAGTGAGCGAGACCAACTAACTAACTATGGCTACACCTTC.